The clone carrying this T cell receptor beta chain was seen only a few times. The antigen remains unidentified. Every TCR cDNA molecule bore a unique molecular identifier. TCRdb itself ran the 5' RACE reads through MiXCR, one entry per CDR3 protein. Counted here are tens of thousands of distinct CDR3 sequences, 10% to 15% occurring once; the ten biggest clones make up 4.6%. The entry originates in a study of spatial heterogeneity in lung cancer. The overall study: Detection consistently yielded more beta chains than alpha chains. Overall study results and limits: Resection blood, more than follow-up blood, showed ubiquitous expanded tumor TCRs.

The V gene lost 5 bases and the J gene lost 4 bases, with 15 bases spanning the gap. CDR1 and CDR2 from the germline V gene are MDHEN and SYDVKM. The CDR3 runs 15 residues. The time point here: sample taken at primary tumor resection. Tumor, nontumor lung or frozen PBMC supplied whole RNA, sequenced without sorting. Samples were donated by 72 untreated early-stage non-small cell lung cancer patients. Source: PBMCs, taken at surgery. This clonotype originated in a male donor with early-stage non-small cell lung cancer. J is TRBJ1-5 and V is TRBV28; D not resolved. The CDR3 DNA reads as TGTGCCAGCAGTCCCCCGGCCCTAGGGAATCAGCCCCAGCATTTT. The encoded protein is CASSPPALGNQPQHF.